This TCR beta chain derives from a study of blood T cell repertoires in COVID-19. Germline V gene lookup returns CDR1 GTSNPN and CDR2 SVGIG (reference sequence). The CDR3 is 10 amino acids. As regards this clone: Mismatch with germline at one junction end may stem from a read error.

The data were produced by immunoSEQ multiplex PCR, yet TCRdb's version contains in-frame clones alone and is incomplete. The data hold over 200,000 clones, with around 85% observed a single time. The chain joins TRBV30 to TRBJ2-2; 8 bases fit TRBD1. Sequencing was carried out using PBMCs or T cells enriched from blood (not recorded which). This TCR was recovered from a woman aged 45-60 years in a cohort exposed to, infected with or recovered from COVID-19 (not recorded which). The CDR3, as DNA: TGTGCCCGGAGACAGGGGCGGCTGTTTTTT. It translates to CARRQGRLFF.